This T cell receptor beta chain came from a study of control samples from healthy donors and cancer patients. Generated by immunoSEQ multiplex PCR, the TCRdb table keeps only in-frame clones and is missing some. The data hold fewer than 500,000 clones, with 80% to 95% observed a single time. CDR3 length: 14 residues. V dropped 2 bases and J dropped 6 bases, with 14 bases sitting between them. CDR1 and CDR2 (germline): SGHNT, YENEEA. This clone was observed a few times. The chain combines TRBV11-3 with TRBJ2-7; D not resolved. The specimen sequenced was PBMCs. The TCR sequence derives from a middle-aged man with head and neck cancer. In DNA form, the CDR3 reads TGTGCCAGCAGCTTAAATAGACTTTCCCGCGAGCAGTACTTC. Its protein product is CASSLNRLSREQYF.